This T cell receptor beta chain was obtained from a study of cytomegalovirus exposure and HLA in healthy donors. The CDR3 covers 17 residues. V was clipped by 0 bases and J by 2 bases; unmatched bases: 7. Germline V lookup: CDR1 SGHDT, CDR2 YYEEEE. PCR primers comprised 60 Vbeta and 13 Jbeta primers. Assay used: immunoSEQ multiplex PCR; TCRdb lists only in-frame clones, some missing. The sample carries 180,000 or so clones, about 79% recorded once. This rearrangement joins TRBV5-6 to TRBJ2-3, with 9 bases lining up with TRBD2. This TCR came from a man aged 45-65 years in good health and CMV-seropositive. The sequenced sample consisted of PBMCs. The CDR3 sequence: CASSLALTSGDTDTQYF. In DNA form, the CDR3 reads TGTGCCAGCAGCTTGGCCCTGACTAGCGGAGACACAGATACGCAGTATTTT.